A selection of T cell receptor beta chains follows, all from one sample in a study of blood T cell repertoires in COVID-19. Method: immunoSEQ multiplex PCR; TCRdb's copy keeps in-frame clones and lacks some. The data hold approximately 240,000 clones, with around 85% observed a single time. Sequenced: peripheral blood. The source of these receptors is a woman aged 40-49 years with active or convalescent COVID-19. CDR3s include the opening cysteine and the closing phenylalanine or tryptophan. The D gene is left open where the match is weak. Clone size is not always given. Where it is, it says once, few, many or a class for expanded clones.

v_call	clone_size	j_call	d_call	cdr3_aa	cdr3_nt
TRBV9	NA	TRBJ1-6	TRBD1	CASSVEGQVNSPLHF	TGTGCCAGCAGCGTAGAGGGACAGGTGAATTCACCCCTCCACTTT
TRBV13	once	TRBJ2-7	TRBD1	CASSLDRGLYSYEQYF	TGTGCCAGCAGCTTAGACAGGGGGCTCTACTCCTACGAGCAGTACTTC
TRBV11-2	NA	TRBJ1-1	NA	CASSLSRSEAFF	TGTGCCAGCAGCCTTTCGAGGTCTGAAGCTTTCTTT
TRBV18	NA	TRBJ1-4	NA	CASSPRGETEKLFF	TGTGCCAGCTCACCCCGGGGGGAAACTGAAAAACTGTTTTTT
TRBV5-1	NA	TRBJ2-7	TRBD2	CASSPQAGGGYEQYF	TGCGCCAGCAGCCCCCAGGCGGGGGGCGGGTACGAGCAGTACTTC
TRBV6-1	NA	TRBJ2-7	TRBD1	CASSEQQGKPYEQYF	TGTGCCAGCAGTGAACAACAGGGGAAACCCTACGAGCAGTACTTC
TRBV30	NA	TRBJ1-1	NA	CAWSARITEAFF	TGTGCCTGGAGTGCCAGGATAACTGAAGCTTTCTTT
TRBV19	NA	TRBJ2-6	NA	CASAYRAGANVLTF	TGTGCCAGTGCTTACAGGGCTGGGGCCAACGTCCTGACTTTC
TRBV11-1	NA	TRBJ1-1	NA	CASSLEGPPGTEAFF	TGTGCCAGCAGCTTAGAGGGGCCCCCGGGCACTGAAGCTTTCTTT
TRBV6-5	few	TRBJ2-7	NA	CASRDGQDGDEQYF	TGTGCCAGCAGGGACGGTCAAGACGGGGACGAGCAGTACTTC
TRBV24-1	NA	TRBJ2-3	TRBD2	CATRGLAGDTDTQYF	TGTGCCACCAGGGGACTAGCGGGGGACACAGATACGCAGTATTTT
TRBV2	NA	TRBJ1-6	NA	CASRSDSQNSPLHF	TGTGCCAGCAGATCAGACAGCCAAAATTCACCCCTCCACTTT
TRBV10-3	NA	TRBJ1-2	NA	CAISISSQQPYGYTF	TGTGCCATCAGTATTTCTTCACAGCAACCCTATGGCTACACCTTC
TRBV11-2	NA	TRBJ1-1	TRBD1	CASSRGQVDTEAFF	TGTGCCAGCAGCCGGGGACAGGTTGACACTGAAGCTTTCTTT
TRBV19	NA	TRBJ1-4	TRBD1	CASSIVTGTAREKLFF	TGTGCCAGTAGTATAGTCACCGGGACAGCTCGAGAAAAACTGTTTTTT
TRBV6-6	NA	TRBJ1-1	TRBD1	CASRYFGQGASEAFF	TGTGCCAGCAGGTACTTCGGACAGGGGGCTAGTGAAGCTTTCTTT
TRBV9	once	TRBJ2-1	TRBD2	CASSARLAGAFEQFF	TGTGCCAGCAGCGCTAGGCTAGCGGGAGCTTTTGAGCAGTTCTTC
TRBV10-2	NA	TRBJ2-7	TRBD1	CASRLGTGVHEQYF	TGCGCCAGCCGCTTAGGGACAGGGGTACACGAGCAGTACTTC
TRBV3-1/TRBV3-2	NA	TRBJ2-4	NA	CASSQAARSLAKNIQYF	TGTGCCAGCAGCCAAGCAGCCAGGTCACTAGCCAAAAACATTCAGTACTTC
TRBV9	few	TRBJ2-1	TRBD2	CASSPRRGGGTWNEQFF	TGTGCCAGCAGCCCTAGGAGGGGCGGGGGTACCTGGAATGAGCAGTTCTTC
TRBV11-2	once	TRBJ1-4	TRBD1	CASSFTGGNEKLFF	TGTGCCAGCAGCTTTACAGGGGGGAATGAAAAACTGTTTTTT
TRBV10-3	NA	TRBJ2-5	NA	CAISESAGIETQYF	TGTGCCATCAGTGAGTCGGCCGGGATTGAGACCCAGTACTTC
TRBV10-3	NA	TRBJ1-3	NA	CAIESGSTGNTIYF	TGTGCCATCGAGTCAGGGTCTACTGGAAACACCATATATTTT
TRBV6-6	many	TRBJ2-7	NA	CASSSGGTGPYEQYF	TGTGCCAGCAGTTCGGGGGGGACAGGGCCCTACGAGCAGTACTTC
TRBV5-1	few	TRBJ1-1	NA	CASSLAAIETEAFF	TGCGCCAGCAGCTTGGCTGCGATCGAAACTGAAGCTTTCTTT
TRBV3-1/TRBV3-2	NA	TRBJ2-6	NA	CASSPSRSSGANVLTF	TGTGCCAGCAGCCCTTCCCGGTCGTCTGGGGCCAACGTCCTGACTTTC
TRBV9	NA	TRBJ1-6	NA	CASSVSSTSYNSPLHF	TGTGCCAGCAGCGTGAGTTCGACTTCCTATAATTCACCCCTCCACTTT
TRBV19	NA	TRBJ1-6	NA	CASTWGGLVNSPLHF	TGTGCCAGTACCTGGGGGGGCCTTGTGAATTCACCCCTCCACTTT
TRBV9	NA	TRBJ2-3	NA	CASSGYRGSTDTQYF	TGTGCCAGCAGCGGATACCGGGGGAGCACAGATACGCAGTATTTT
TRBV7-2	NA	TRBJ2-1	TRBD1	CASSPYGTDINEQFF	TGTGCCAGCAGCCCCTACGGGACAGACATTAATGAGCAGTTCTTC
TRBV2	NA	TRBJ1-1	NA	CASSGGVNTEAFF	TGTGCCAGCAGCGGCGGGGTGAACACTGAAGCTTTCTTT
TRBV10-3	NA	TRBJ1-3	NA	CAIRGAESSGNTIYF	TGTGCCATCAGAGGGGCGGAGAGCTCTGGAAACACCATATATTTT
TRBV28	NA	TRBJ1-1	NA	CAAGLGTEAFF	TGTGCTGCAGGGCTCGGTACTGAAGCTTTCTTT
TRBV10-1	once	TRBJ1-2	TRBD1	CASSPDRGYGYTF	TGCGCCAGCAGTCCTGACAGGGGCTATGGCTACACCTTC
TRBV7-9	NA	TRBJ2-3	NA	CASSSTIPTDTQYF	TGTGCCAGCAGCTCGACTATACCCACAGATACGCAGTATTTT
TRBV15	NA	TRBJ2-5	NA	CATSSQRLLAETQYF	TGTGCCACCTCGTCACAGCGACTATTGGCAGAGACCCAGTACTTC
TRBV12-3/TRBV12-4	NA	TRBJ1-6	NA	CASSLQGNSPLHF	TGTGCCAGCAGTTTACAGGGGAATTCACCCCTCCACTTT